The clone carrying this T cell receptor beta chain was seen repeatedly, ten times or more. The data belong to a study of T cell repertoires in cytomegalovirus infection. Germline CDR1 and CDR2: SGHTA and FQGNSA. V was clipped by 1 base and J by 5 bases, with 14 bases between them. This CDR3 is built from 15 residues. MiXCR was run by TCRdb on the reads, yielding one entry per CDR3 protein. The sample lists 510,000 or so distinct CDR3 sequences, about a quarter occurring once. This chain joins TRBV7-2 and TRBJ2-5; D perhaps matches TRBD2 (5 bases). Material: PBMCs. The receptor comes from a human donor in good health (CMV status not recorded). Some clones in this sample may be carry-over from other donors' samples. CDR3 in amino acids: CASSLGLRVEETQYF. In DNA, the CDR3 is TGTGCCAGCAGCTTAGGTCTGCGGGTAGAGGAGACCCAGTACTTC.